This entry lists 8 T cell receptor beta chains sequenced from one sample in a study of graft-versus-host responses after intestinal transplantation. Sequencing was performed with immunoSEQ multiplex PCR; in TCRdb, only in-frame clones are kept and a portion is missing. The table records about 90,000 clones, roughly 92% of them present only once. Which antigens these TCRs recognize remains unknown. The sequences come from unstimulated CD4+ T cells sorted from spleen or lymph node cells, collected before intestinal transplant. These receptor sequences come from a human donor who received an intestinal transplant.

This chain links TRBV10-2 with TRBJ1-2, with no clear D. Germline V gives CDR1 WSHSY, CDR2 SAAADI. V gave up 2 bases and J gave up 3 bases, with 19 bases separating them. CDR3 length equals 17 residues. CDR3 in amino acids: CASSEPITPGSYYGYTF. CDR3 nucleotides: TGCGCCAGCAGTGAGCCGATTACGCCGGGATCTTACTATGGCTACACCTTC.

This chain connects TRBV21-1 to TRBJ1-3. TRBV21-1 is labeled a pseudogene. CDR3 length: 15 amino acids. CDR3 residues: CASSKGPSSGNTIYF. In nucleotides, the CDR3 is TGTGCCAGCAGCAAAGGCCCGAGCTCTGGAAACACCATATATTTT.

CDR3 in DNA: TGTGCCACCAGTCAGGGTTGGTCACCCCTCCACTTT. It is translated as CATSQGWSPLHF. The chain couples TRBV15 to TRBJ1-6; D might be TRBD1 (5 bases). The germline gives CDR1 LNHNV, CDR2 YYDKDF (reference sequence). This CDR3 has 12 residues. Trimming left V 6 bases short and J 10 bases short, with 10 bases between.

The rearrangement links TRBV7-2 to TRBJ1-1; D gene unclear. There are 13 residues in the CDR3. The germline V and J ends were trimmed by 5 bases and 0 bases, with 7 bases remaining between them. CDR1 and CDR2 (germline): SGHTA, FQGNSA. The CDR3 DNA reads TGTGCCAGCAGCGTGGGCATGAACACTGAAGCTTTCTTT. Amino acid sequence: CASSVGMNTEAFF.

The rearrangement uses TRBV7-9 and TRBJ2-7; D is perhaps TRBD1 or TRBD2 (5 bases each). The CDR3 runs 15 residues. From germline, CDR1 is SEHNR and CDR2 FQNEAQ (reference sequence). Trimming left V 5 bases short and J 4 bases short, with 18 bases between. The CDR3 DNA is TGTGCCAGCAGCCCTCTATTCGGGGCCCAATACGAGCAGTACTTC. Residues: CASSPLFGAQYEQYF.

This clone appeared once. The CDR3 sequence: CASSLVTSGTDTQYF. CDR3 DNA sequence: TGCGCCAGCAGCTTGGTTACTAGCGGCACAGATACGCAGTATTTT. The rearrangement uses TRBV5-1 and TRBJ2-3; 7 positions match TRBD2. V shed 0 bases, J shed 1 base, and the junction held 2 bases outside the gene matches. Per germline, CDR1 SGHRS and CDR2 YFSETQ. The CDR3 is 15 amino acids.

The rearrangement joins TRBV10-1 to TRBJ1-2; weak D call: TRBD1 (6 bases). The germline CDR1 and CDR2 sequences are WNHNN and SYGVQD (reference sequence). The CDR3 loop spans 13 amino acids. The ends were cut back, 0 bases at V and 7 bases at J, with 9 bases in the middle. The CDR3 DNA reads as TGCGCCAGCAGTGAGTCCGCCAGGGGTGGCTACACCTTC. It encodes CASSESARGGYTF.

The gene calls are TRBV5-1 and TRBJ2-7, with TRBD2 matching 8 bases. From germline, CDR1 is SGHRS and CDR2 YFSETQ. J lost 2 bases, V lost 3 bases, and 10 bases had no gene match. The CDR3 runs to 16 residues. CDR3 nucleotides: TGCGCCAGCAGCTCCCTAGGAGCGGGAGAAGCCTACGAGCAGTACTTC. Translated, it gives CASSSLGAGEAYEQYF.